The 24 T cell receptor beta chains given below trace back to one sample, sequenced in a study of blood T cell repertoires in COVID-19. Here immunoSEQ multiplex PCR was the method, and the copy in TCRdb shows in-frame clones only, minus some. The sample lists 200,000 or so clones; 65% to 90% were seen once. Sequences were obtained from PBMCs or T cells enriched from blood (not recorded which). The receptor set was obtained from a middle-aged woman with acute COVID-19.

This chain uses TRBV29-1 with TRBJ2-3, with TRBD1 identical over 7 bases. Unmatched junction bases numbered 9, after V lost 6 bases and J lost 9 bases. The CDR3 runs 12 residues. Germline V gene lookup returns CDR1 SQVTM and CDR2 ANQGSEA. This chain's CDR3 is CSVVRTGVTQYF. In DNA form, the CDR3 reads TGCAGCGTGGTGAGGACAGGCGTAACGCAGTATTTT.

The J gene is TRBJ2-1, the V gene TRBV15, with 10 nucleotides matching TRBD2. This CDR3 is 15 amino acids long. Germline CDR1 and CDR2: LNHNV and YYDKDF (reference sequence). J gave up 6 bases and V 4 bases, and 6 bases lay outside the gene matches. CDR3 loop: CATSNPSGRANEQFF. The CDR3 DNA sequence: TGTGCCACCAGCAATCCCAGCGGGAGGGCCAATGAGCAGTTCTTC.

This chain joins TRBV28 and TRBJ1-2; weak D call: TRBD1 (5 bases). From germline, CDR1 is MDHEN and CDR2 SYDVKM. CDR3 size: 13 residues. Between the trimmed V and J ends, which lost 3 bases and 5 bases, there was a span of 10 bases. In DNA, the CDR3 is TGTGCCAGCAGTTTGGGTGGGGGGTATGGCTACACCTTC. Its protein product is CASSLGGGYGYTF.

As DNA, the CDR3 is TGTGCCAGCAGTTTACCCGGACAGGGAAAAGAGACCCAGTACTTC. Its protein product is CASSLPGQGKETQYF. J is TRBJ2-5 and V is TRBV27, with TRBD1 identical over 8 bases. The CDR3 has 15 amino acids. V shed 2 bases, J shed 3 bases, and the junction held 5 bases outside the gene matches. The germline CDR1 and CDR2 sequences are MNHEY and SMNVEV (reference sequence).

The CDR3 spells CATSDGGQRGYTF. In DNA, the CDR3 is TGTGCCACCAGTGATGGGGGCCAACGGGGCTACACCTTC. The chain recombines TRBV24-1 with TRBJ1-2; D is perhaps TRBD1 (6 bases). The CDR3 totals 13 residues. Trimming took 3 bases from V and 8 from J, leaving 12 bases between them. The germline CDR1 and CDR2 sequences are KGHDR and SFDVKD.

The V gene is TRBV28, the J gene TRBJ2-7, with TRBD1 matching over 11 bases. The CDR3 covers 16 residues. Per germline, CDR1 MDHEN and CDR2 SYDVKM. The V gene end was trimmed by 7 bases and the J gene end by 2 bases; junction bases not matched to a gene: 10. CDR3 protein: CASTWTGGPSTYEQYF. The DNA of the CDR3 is TGTGCCAGCACCTGGACAGGGGGCCCCTCAACCTACGAGCAGTACTTC.

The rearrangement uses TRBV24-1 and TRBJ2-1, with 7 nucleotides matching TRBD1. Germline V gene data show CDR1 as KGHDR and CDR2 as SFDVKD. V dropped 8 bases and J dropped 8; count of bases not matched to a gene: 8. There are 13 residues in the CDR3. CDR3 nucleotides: TGTGCCACCACGAGGACAGGAGAGGATGAGCAGTTCTTC. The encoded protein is CATTRTGEDEQFF.

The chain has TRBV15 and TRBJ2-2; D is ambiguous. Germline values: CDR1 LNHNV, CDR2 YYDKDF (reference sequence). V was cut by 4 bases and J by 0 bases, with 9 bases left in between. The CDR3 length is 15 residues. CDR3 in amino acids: CATSIGGTNTGELFF. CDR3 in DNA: TGTGCCACCAGCATCGGCGGAACGAACACCGGGGAGCTGTTTTTT.

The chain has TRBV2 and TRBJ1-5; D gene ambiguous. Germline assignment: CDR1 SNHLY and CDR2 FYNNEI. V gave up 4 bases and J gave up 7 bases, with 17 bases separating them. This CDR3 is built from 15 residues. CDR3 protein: CASSGRETAGQPQHF. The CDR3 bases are TGTGCCAGCAGTGGAAGGGAGACGGCTGGGCAGCCCCAGCATTTT.

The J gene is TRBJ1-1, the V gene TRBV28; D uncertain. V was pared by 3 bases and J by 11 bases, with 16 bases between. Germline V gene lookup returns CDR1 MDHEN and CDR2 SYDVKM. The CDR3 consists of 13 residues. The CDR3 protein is CASSFPDVRDAFF. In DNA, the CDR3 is TGTGCCAGCAGTTTTCCGGACGTCCGGGATGCTTTCTTT. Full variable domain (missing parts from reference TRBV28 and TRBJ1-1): DVKVTQSSRYLVKRTGEKVFLECVQDMDHENMFWYRQDPGLGLRLIYFSYDVKMKEKGDIPEGYSVSREKKERFSLILESASTNQTSMYLCASSFPDVRDAFFGQGTRLTVV.

As DNA, the CDR3 is TGCGCCAGCAGCTTGGAGGGACTCACAGATACGCAGTATTTT. This encodes CASSLEGLTDTQYF. The chain joins TRBV5-1 to TRBJ2-3, with a weak D call TRBD2 (6 bases). Germline assignment: CDR1 SGHRS and CDR2 YFSETQ. V was clipped by 0 bases and J by 2 bases, with 7 bases between them. The CDR3 runs to 14 residues.

The CDR3 sequence is CASSSYRDPYEQYF. The CDR3 DNA sequence: TGTGCCAGCAGTTCCTACAGGGACCCCTACGAGCAGTACTTC. The V gene is TRBV28, the J gene TRBJ2-7; D perhaps matches TRBD1 (6 bases). Trimming took 4 bases from V and 2 from J, leaving 12 bases between them. The CDR3 runs to 14 residues. Looked up from germline, CDR1 is MDHEN and CDR2 is SYDVKM.

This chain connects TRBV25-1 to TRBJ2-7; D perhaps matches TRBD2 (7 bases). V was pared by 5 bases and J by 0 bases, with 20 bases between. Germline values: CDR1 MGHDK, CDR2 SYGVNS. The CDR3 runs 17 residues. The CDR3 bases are TGTGCCAGCAGTTCCCTAGGGGGGGCCTCAAGCTCCTACGAGCAGTACTTC. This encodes CASSSLGGASSSYEQYF.

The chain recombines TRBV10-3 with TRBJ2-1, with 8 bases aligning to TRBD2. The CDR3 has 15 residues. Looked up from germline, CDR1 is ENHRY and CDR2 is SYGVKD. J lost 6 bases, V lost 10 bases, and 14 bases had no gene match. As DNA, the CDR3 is TGTGCCACCTTTGGTGGAGCGGGAGTTCGCAATGAGCAGTTCTTC. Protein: CATFGGAGVRNEQFF.

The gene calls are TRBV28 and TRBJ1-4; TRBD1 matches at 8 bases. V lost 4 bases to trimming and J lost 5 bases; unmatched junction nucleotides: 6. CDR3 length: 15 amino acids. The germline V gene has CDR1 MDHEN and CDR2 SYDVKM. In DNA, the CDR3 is TGTGCCAGCAGTTCCCCGTGGACAGGGAATGAAAAACTGTTTTTT. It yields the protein CASSSPWTGNEKLFF.

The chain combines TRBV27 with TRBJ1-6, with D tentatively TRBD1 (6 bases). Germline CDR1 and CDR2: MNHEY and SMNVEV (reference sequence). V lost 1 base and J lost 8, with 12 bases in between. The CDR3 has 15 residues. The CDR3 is CASSLLGASYSPLHF. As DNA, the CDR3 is TGTGCCAGCAGTTTATTGGGGGCTAGTTATTCACCCCTCCACTTT.

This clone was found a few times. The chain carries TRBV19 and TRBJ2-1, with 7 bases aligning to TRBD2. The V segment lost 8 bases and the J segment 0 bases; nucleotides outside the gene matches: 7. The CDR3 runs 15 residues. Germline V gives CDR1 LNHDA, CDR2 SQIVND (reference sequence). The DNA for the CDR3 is TGTGCCAGTGGGGACTACCCGAGCTCCTACAATGAGCAGTTCTTC. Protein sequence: CASGDYPSSYNEQFF.

The CDR3 spells CATSSERTYTYEQYF. The CDR3, as DNA: TGTGCCACCAGCAGTGAAAGGACTTACACCTACGAGCAGTACTTC. The chain links TRBV15 to TRBJ2-7, with D tentatively TRBD2 (5 bases). CDR1 and CDR2 (germline): LNHNV, YYDKDF (reference sequence). CDR3 size: 15 residues. Trimming left V 3 bases short and J 2 bases short, with 14 bases between.

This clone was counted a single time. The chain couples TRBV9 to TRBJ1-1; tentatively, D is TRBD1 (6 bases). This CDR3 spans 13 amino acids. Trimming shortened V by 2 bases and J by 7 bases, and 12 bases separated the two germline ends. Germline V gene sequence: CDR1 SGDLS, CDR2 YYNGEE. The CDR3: CASSVRVQGEAFF. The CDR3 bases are TGTGCCAGCAGCGTTAGGGTACAGGGTGAAGCTTTCTTT.

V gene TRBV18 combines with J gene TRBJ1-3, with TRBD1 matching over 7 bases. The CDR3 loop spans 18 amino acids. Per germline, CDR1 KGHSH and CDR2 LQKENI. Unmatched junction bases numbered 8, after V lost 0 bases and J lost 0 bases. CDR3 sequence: CASSPPPGQLHSGNTIYF. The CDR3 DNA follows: TGTGCCAGCTCACCACCACCGGGACAGCTACACTCTGGAAACACCATATATTTT. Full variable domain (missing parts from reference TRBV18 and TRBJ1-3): NAGVMQNPRHLVRRRGQEARLRCSPMKGHSHVYWYRQLPEEGLKFMVYLQKENIIDESGMPKERFSAEFPKEGPSILRIQQVVRGDSAAYFCASSPPPGQLHSGNTIYFGEGSWLTVV.

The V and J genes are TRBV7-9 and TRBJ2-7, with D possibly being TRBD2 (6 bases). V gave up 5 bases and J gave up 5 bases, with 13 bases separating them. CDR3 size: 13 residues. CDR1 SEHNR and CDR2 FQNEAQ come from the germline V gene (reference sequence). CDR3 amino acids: CASSTQTGDEQYF. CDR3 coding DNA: TGTGCCAGCAGCACCCAAACGGGGGACGAGCAGTACTTC.

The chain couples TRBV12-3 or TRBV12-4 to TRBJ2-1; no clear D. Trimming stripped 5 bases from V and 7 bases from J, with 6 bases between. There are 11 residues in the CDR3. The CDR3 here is CASSPSNEQFF. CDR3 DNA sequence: TGTGCCAGCAGTCCTTCTAATGAGCAGTTCTTC.

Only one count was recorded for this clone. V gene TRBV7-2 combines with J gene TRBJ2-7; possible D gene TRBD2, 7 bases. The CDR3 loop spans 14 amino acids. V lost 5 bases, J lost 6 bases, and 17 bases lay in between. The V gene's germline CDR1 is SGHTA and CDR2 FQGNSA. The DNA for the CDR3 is TGTGCCAGCAGCCAGAGCGGCCGGGGGGCCGAGCAGTACTTC. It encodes CASSQSGRGAEQYF.

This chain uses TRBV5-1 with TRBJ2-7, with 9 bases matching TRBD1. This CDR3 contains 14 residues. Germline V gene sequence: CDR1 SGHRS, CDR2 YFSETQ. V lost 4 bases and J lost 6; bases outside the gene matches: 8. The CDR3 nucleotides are TGCGCCAGCAGCCCCGGGACAGGGCTGGGCGAGCAGTACTTC. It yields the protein CASSPGTGLGEQYF.